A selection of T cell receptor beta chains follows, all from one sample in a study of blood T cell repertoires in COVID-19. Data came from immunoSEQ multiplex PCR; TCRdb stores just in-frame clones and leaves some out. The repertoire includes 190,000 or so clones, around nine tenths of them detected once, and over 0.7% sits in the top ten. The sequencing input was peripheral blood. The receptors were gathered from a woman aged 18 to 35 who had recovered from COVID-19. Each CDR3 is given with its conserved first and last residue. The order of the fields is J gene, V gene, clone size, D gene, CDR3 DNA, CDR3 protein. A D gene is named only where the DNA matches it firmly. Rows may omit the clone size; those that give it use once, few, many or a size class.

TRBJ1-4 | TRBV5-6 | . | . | TGTGCCAGCAGCTTGGGGACCACAGGGAAGTGGAGCGAAAAACTGTTTTTT | CASSLGTTGKWSEKLFF
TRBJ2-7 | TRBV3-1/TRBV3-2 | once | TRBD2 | TGTGCCAGCAGGCGGGGACTAGCGCCGGGGGATACCTACGAGCAGTACTTC | CASRRGLAPGDTYEQYF
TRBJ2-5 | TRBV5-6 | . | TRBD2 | TGTGCCAGCAGCTTCTCACTAGCGGGGGAGAGAGAGACCCAGTACTTC | CASSFSLAGERETQYF
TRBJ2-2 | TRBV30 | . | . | TGTGCCTGGAGAATCGCACTAGCCGGGGAGCTGTTTTTT | CAWRIALAGELFF
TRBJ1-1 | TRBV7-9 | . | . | TGTGCCAGCAGCTTAGGGGGCGGCGGTCTCACTGAAGCTTTCTTT | CASSLGGGGLTEAFF
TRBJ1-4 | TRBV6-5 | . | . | TGTGCCAGCAGTTACTTCCTTAATGAAAAACTGTTTTTT | CASSYFLNEKLFF
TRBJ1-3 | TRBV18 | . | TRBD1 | TGTGCCAGCTCACAGGGGACAGGGAGCTCTGGAAACACCATATATTTT | CASSQGTGSSGNTIYF
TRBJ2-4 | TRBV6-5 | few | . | TGTGCCAGCAGTTACTCTTCGGACTTAAACATTCAGTACTTC | CASSYSSDLNIQYF
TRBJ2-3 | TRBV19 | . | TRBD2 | TGTGCCAGTATGAGAGAGGGGACTAGCGGCACAGATACGCAGTATTTT | CASMREGTSGTDTQYF
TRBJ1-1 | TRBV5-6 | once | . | TGTGCCAGCAGCTTGTTCGGGGAATGGGGGAACACTGAAGCTTTCTTT | CASSLFGEWGNTEAFF
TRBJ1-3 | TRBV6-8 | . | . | TGTGCCAGCAGCCCCGAAGTGAGAACAGAGCTCCAACCCTCTGGAAACACCATATATTTT | CASSPEVRTELQPSGNTIYF
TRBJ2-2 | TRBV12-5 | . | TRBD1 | TGTGCTAGTGGTAAATCCGGGACAGGGAACACCGGGGAGCTGTTTTTT | CASGKSGTGNTGELFF
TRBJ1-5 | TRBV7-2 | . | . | TGTGCCAGCAGCCCCCGACAGATGGGGGCGAGTCAGCCCCAGCATTTT | CASSPRQMGASQPQHF
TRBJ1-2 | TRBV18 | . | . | TGTGCCAGCTCACTATCCGGGACACTCTATGGCTACACCTTC | CASSLSGTLYGYTF
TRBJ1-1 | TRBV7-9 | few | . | TGTGCCAGCAGCCCGACGGCCCAGGGATCAGGGTCGGGAGCTTTCTTT | CASSPTAQGSGSGAFF
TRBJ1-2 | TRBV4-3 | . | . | TGCGCCAGCAGCCATACAACCGGTACAGGGACCTATGGCTACACCTTC | CASSHTTGTGTYGYTF
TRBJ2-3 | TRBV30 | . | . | TGTGCCTGGAGTGTATACCCCGGGGCAGATACGCAGTATTTT | CAWSVYPGADTQYF
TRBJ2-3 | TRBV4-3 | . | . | TGCGCCAGCGGGCGGGGAGACCCTAGCACAGATACGCAGTATTTT | CASGRGDPSTDTQYF
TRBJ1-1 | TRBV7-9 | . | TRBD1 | TGTGCCAGCAGCCCAGGGGGCGCGGACACTGAAGCTTTCTTT | CASSPGGADTEAFF
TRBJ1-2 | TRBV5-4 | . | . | TGTGCCAGCAGACCGACCGGGGACTATGGCTACACCTTC | CASRPTGDYGYTF
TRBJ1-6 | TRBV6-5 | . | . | TGTGCCAGCAATTCAGGGTTTTCACCCCTCCACTTT | CASNSGFSPLHF
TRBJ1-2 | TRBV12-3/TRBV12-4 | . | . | TGTGCCAGCAGCCCGGACAGTAACTATGGCTACACCTTC | CASSPDSNYGYTF
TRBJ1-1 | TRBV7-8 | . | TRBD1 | TGTGCCAGCAGCTTAGAAGGACAGGCGGCCACTGAAGCTTTCTTT | CASSLEGQAATEAFF
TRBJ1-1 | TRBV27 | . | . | TGTGCCAGCAGTTTAGCTCAGGGTGGCACTGAAGCTTTCTTT | CASSLAQGGTEAFF
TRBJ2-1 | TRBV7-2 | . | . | TGTGCCAGCAGCTTAGGCCAAGCCAACAATGAGCAGTTCTTC | CASSLGQANNEQFF
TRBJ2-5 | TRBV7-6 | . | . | TGTGCCAGCAGCCCCCTACCGGTACAAGAGACCCAGTACTTC | CASSPLPVQETQYF
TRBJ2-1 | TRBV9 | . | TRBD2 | TGTGCCAGCAGTCAAACTAGCGCGAGCTCCTACAATGAGCAGTTCTTC | CASSQTSASSYNEQFF
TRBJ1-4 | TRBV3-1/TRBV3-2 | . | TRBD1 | TGTGCCAGCAGCCGACAGGGAAGGGCAACTAATGAAAAACTGTTTTTT | CASSRQGRATNEKLFF
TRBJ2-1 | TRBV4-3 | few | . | TGCGCCAGCAGCCAAGATAGACAGGAATGGAGTAATGAGCAGTTCTTC | CASSQDRQEWSNEQFF
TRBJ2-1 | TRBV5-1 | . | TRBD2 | TGCGCCAGCAGCTTGCTTGGCGGGAGGGCCGAAGAGCAGTTCTTC | CASSLLGGRAEEQFF
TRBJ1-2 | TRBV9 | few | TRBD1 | TGTGCCAGCAGGCTCGACAGGGAAGTTGGCTACACCTTC | CASRLDREVGYTF
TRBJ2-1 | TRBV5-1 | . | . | TGCGCCAGCAGCTTGGACGGTAATGAGCAGTTCTTC | CASSLDGNEQFF
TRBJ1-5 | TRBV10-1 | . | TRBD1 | TGCGCCAGCAGTGACCAGGGGGCAGCCAAGGGCAGTCAGCCCCAGCATTTT | CASSDQGAAKGSQPQHF
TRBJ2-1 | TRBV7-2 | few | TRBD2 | TGTGCCAGCAGCTTAACGGGAGGGTCCTACAATGAGCAGTTCTTC | CASSLTGGSYNEQFF
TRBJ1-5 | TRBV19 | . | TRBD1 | TGTGCCAGTAGTATAGCGAGTTTCGTAAGGGACAGGGGTTATCAGCCCCAGCATTTT | CASSIASFVRDRGYQPQHF
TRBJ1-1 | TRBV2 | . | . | TGTGCCAGTAAGTTTGGTACACTGAACACTGAAGCTTTCTTT | CASKFGTLNTEAFF
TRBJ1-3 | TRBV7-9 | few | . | TGTGCCAGCAGCCTTACAGGGCCGCGGGGAAACACCATATATTTT | CASSLTGPRGNTIYF
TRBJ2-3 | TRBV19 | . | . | TGTGCCAGTAGTATAGACCCGGGACTCGGAAGCACAGATACGCAGTATTTT | CASSIDPGLGSTDTQYF
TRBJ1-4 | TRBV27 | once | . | TGTGCCAGCAGTTTCTCGGGGAGGCTCGAAAAACTGTTTTTT | CASSFSGRLEKLFF
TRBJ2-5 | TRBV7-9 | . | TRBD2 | TGTGCCAGCAGCTTGGGACTAGCGGGAGGGCCGCGAGAGACCCAGTACTTC | CASSLGLAGGPRETQYF
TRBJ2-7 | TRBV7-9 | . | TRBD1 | TGTGCCAGCAGCTTAGTGGCAGGGGGCGGCGAGCAGTACTTC | CASSLVAGGGEQYF
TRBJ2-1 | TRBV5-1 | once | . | TGCGCCAGCAGCTTGCACCCAACATCCTACAATGAGCAGTTCTTC | CASSLHPTSYNEQFF
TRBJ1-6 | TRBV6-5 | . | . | TGTGCCAGCAGTTACAGCCAAGATAATTCACCCCTCCACTTT | CASSYSQDNSPLHF
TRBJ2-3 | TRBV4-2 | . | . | TGTGCCAGCAGCCCCCTGCTAGAGGTCACAGATACGCAGTATTTT | CASSPLLEVTDTQYF
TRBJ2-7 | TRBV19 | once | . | TGTGCCAGTAGTATTTTTGGGGGCTCTCCATCCTACGAGCAGTACTTC | CASSIFGGSPSYEQYF
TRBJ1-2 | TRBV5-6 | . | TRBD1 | TGTGCCAGCAGCAACGGGACAGGGGATCCGAGCTATGGCTACACCTTC | CASSNGTGDPSYGYTF
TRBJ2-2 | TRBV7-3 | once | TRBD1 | TGTGCCAGCAGCTCGAGGGGGCGTAGGGGATATCCCGGGGAGCTGTTTTTT | CASSSRGRRGYPGELFF
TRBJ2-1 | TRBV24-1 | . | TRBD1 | TGTGCCACCAGTGACCCCGGGACAGGGGGTGAGGAGGAGCAGTTCTTC | CATSDPGTGGEEEQFF
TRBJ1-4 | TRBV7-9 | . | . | TGTGCCAGCAGCCGAGAGGTGGCTAATGAAAAACTGTTTTTT | CASSREVANEKLFF
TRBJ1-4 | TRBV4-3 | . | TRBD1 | TGCGCCAGCAGCGGGCGGACAGGGGGATTAAATGAAAAACTGTTTTTT | CASSGRTGGLNEKLFF
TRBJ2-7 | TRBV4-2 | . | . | TGTGCCAGCAGCCAAGGCGGACTGGGAACCTACGAGCAGTACTTC | CASSQGGLGTYEQYF
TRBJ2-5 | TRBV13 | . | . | TGTGCCAGCAGCCCCCAGGGGATACAAGAGACCCAGTACTTC | CASSPQGIQETQYF
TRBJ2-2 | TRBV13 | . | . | TGTGCCAGCAGCCACTCGGGGTGGGGTTCCGGAGACACCGGGGAGCTGTTTTTT | CASSHSGWGSGDTGELFF
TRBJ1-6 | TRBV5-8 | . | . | TGTGCCAGCAGCCCGGACAGTCCTAATTCACCCCTCCACTTT | CASSPDSPNSPLHF
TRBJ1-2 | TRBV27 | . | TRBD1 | TGTGCCAGCAGTCCGGGGGTCGACAGGGGAGGCTATGGCTACACCTTC | CASSPGVDRGGYGYTF
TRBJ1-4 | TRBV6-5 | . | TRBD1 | TGTGCCAGCAGCTCGCCACAGGGGGGGAAACTGTTTTTT | CASSSPQGGKLFF
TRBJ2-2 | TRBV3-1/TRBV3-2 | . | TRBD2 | TGTGCCAGCAGCCGGGCCGGGGGGGGTAACACCGGGGAGCTGTTTTTT | CASSRAGGGNTGELFF
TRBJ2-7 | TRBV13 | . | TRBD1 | TGTGCCAGCAGCTCAGACAGGGAAAGCTACGAGCAGTACTTC | CASSSDRESYEQYF
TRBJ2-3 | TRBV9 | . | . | TGTGCCAGCAGCGTAGTATCCACATGGGGGGACCCAGATACGCAGTATTTT | CASSVVSTWGDPDTQYF
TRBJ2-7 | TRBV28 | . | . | TGTGCCAGCAGTTTATCTGGGGGGAACTCCTACGAGCAGTACTTC | CASSLSGGNSYEQYF